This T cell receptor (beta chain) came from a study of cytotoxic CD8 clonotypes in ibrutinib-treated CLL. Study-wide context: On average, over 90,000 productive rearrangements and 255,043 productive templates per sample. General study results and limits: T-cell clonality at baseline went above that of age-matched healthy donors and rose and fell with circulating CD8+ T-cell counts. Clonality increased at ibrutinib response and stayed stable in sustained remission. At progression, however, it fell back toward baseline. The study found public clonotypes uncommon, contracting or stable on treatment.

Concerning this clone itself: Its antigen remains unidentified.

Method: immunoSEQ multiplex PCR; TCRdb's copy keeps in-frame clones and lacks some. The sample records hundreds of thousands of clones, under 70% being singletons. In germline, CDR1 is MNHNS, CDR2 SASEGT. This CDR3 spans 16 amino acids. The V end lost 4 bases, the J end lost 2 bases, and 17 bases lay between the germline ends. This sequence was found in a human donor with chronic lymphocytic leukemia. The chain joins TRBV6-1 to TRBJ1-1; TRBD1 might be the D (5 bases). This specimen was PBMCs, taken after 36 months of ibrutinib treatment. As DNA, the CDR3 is TGTGCCAGCAGTGCGGGGGTAATCACGGGTAACACTGAAGCTTTCTTT. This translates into CASSAGVITGNTEAFF.